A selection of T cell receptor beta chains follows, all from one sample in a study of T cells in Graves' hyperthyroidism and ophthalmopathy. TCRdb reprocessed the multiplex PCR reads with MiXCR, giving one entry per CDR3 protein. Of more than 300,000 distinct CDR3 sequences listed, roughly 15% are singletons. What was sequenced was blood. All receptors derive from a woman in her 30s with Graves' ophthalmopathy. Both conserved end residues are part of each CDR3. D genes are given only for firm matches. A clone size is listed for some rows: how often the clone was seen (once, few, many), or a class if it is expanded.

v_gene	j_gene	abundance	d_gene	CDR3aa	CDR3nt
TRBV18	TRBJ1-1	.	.	CASSPELTVNTEAFF	TGTGCCAGCTCACCAGAACTAACGGTGAACACTGAAGCTTTCTTT
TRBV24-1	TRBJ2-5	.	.	CATSGYQETQYF	TGTGCCACCAGTGGTTACCAAGAGACCCAGTACTTC
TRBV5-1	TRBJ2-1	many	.	CASRLTGDYEQFF	TGCGCCAGCAGGTTGACGGGGGATTATGAGCAGTTCTTC
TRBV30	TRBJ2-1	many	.	CAWSLADNYNEQFF	TGTGCCTGGAGTTTAGCGGACAACTACAATGAGCAGTTCTTC
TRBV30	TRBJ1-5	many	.	CAWSGSGNQPQHF	TGTGCCTGGAGTGGCTCTGGCAATCAGCCCCAGCATTTT
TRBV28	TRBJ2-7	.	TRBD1	CASSLGDRGEQYF	TGTGCCAGCAGTTTAGGGGACAGGGGCGAGCAGTACTTC
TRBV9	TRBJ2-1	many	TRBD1	CASSSRTGGNNEQFF	TGTGCCAGCAGCTCCAGGACAGGGGGCAACAATGAGCAGTTCTTC
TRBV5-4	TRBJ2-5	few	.	CASSLWNQETQYF	TGTGCCAGCAGCTTGTGGAATCAAGAGACCCAGTACTTC
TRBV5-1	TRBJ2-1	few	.	CASSFRNLPYNEQFF	TGCGCCAGCAGCTTCAGGAACCTGCCATACAATGAGCAGTTCTTC
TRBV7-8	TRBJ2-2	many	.	CASSLEGSGELFF	TGTGCCAGCAGCTTAGAAGGGAGCGGGGAGCTGTTTTTT
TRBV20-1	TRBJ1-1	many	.	CSAPTPQGLNTEAFF	TGCAGTGCTCCGACCCCGCAGGGGCTGAACACTGAAGCTTTCTTT
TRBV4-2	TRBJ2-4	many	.	CASSQNPLVAKNIQYF	TGTGCCAGCAGCCAAAACCCGCTGGTAGCCAAAAACATTCAGTACTTC
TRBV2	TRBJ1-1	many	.	CASSVRSGTLNTEAFF	TGTGCCAGCAGTGTAAGGTCAGGGACCCTGAACACTGAAGCTTTCTTT
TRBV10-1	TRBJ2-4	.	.	CASSESLAKNIQYF	TGCGCCAGCAGTGAGTCTTTGGCCAAAAACATTCAGTACTTC
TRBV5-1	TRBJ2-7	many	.	CASSLGRSSEQYF	TGCGCCAGCAGCTTGGGGCGAAGTTCCGAGCAGTACTTC
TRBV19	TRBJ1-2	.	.	CASSMLGGGHGYTF	TGTGCCAGTAGTATGCTTGGGGGTGGCCATGGCTACACCTTC
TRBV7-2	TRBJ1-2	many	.	CASSLRALYGYTF	TGTGCCAGCAGCTTAAGGGCCCTCTATGGCTACACCTTC
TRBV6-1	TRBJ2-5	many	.	CASSLSGLSGETQYF	TGTGCCAGCAGCTTGTCGGGGCTTTCGGGAGAGACCCAGTACTTC
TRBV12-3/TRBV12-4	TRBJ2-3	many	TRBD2	CASSLRTSGLTDTQYF	TGTGCCAGCAGCCTCAGGACTAGCGGGTTGACAGATACGCAGTATTTT
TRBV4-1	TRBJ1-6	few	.	CASSHKVPNSPLHF	TGCGCCAGCAGCCACAAGGTCCCTAATTCACCCCTCCACTTT
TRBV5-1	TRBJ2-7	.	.	CASSFPKAQGNSYEQYF	TGCGCCAGCAGCTTCCCCAAGGCGCAGGGAAATTCCTACGAGCAGTACTTC
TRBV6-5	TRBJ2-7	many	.	CASSYSMQNHEQYF	TGTGCCAGCAGTTACTCGATGCAGAACCACGAGCAGTACTTC
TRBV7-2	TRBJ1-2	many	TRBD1	CASSTGQGTGYTF	TGTGCCAGCAGCACAGGACAGGGTACTGGCTACACCTTC
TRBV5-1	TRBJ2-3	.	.	CAGSPTSTDTQYF	TGCGCCGGCAGCCCGACCAGCACAGATACGCAGTATTTT
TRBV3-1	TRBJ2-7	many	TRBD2	CASSQESGGPYEQYF	TGTGCCAGCAGCCAAGAAAGCGGGGGGCCTTACGAGCAGTACTTC
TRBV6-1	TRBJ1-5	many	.	CASRARGGLRQPQHF	TGTGCCAGCAGGGCCAGGGGCGGGCTACGTCAGCCCCAGCATTTT
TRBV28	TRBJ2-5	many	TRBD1	CASSSPPQGAETQYF	TGTGCCAGCAGTTCCCCCCCACAGGGGGCGGAGACCCAGTACTTC
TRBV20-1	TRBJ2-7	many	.	CSAPRAGGNGEQYF	TGCAGTGCCCCTAGGGCAGGAGGGAACGGCGAGCAGTACTTC
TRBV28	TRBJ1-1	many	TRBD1	CASSFRTGKQYYTEAFF	TGTGCCAGCAGTTTTCGGACAGGAAAACAATACTACACTGAAGCTTTCTTT
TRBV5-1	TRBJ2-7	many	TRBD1	CASSLSLGQGAYEQYF	TGCGCCAGCAGCTTGTCGCTGGGACAGGGGGCGTACGAGCAGTACTTC
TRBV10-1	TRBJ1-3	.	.	CEFSGNTIYF	TGCGAGTTCTCTGGAAACACCATATATTTT
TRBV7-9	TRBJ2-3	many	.	CASSRTSTDTQYF	TGTGCCAGCAGCCGAACTAGCACAGATACGCAGTATTTT
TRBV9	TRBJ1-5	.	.	CASRRRYSNQPQHF	TGTGCCAGCAGACGACGGTATAGCAATCAGCCCCAGCATTTT
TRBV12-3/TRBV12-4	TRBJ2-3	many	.	CASSFGVKGTDTQYF	TGTGCCAGCAGTTTTGGGGTTAAGGGGACAGATACGCAGTATTTT
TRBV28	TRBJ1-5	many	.	CASLNQGNSNQPQHF	TGTGCCAGCCTAAACCAGGGAAATAGCAATCAGCCCCAGCATTTT
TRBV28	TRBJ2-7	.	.	CASSFLDYKQYF	TGTGCCAGCAGTTTCTTAGACTACAAGCAGTACTTC
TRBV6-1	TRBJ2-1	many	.	CASSEAITGWNEQFF	TGTGCCAGCAGTGAAGCCATAACAGGGTGGAATGAGCAGTTCTTC
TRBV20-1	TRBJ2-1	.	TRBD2	CSAEGSGGALLKNEQFF	TGCAGTGCCGAAGGTAGCGGGGGGGCCCTGTTGAAAAATGAGCAGTTCTTC
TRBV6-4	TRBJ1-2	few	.	CASINQGRGYTF	TGTGCCAGCATCAATCAGGGACGAGGCTACACCTTC
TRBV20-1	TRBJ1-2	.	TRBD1	CSARDGQELGYTF	TGCAGTGCTAGAGATGGACAGGAACTCGGCTACACCTTC
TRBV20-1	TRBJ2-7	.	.	CSASIVAGSSYEQYF	TGCAGTGCTAGTATAGTGGCGGGGAGCTCCTACGAGCAGTACTTC
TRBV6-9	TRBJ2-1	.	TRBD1	CASSYAGQGAGEQFF	TGTGCCAGCAGTTACGCGGGACAGGGGGCTGGGGAGCAGTTCTTC
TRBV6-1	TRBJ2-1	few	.	CASSDGRVTYNEQFF	TGTGCCAGCAGTGATGGGCGGGTCACCTACAATGAGCAGTTCTTC